Following are 7 T cell receptor beta chains from one sample sequenced in a study of radiotherapy plus CTLA-4 blockade in lung cancer. Generated by immunoSEQ multiplex PCR, the TCRdb table keeps only in-frame clones and is missing some. The table records some 30,000 clones, over 75% of them present only once. Here the sequenced sample was peripheral blood, taken from a patient treated with radiotherapy plus ipilimumab. These receptors all stem from a human donor with non-small cell lung cancer who had stable disease on radiotherapy plus ipilimumab.

The genes are TRBV5-1 and TRBJ1-4; D may be TRBD1 (5 bases). The CDR3 spans 15 residues. V shed 1 base and J shed 10 bases, with 17 bases lying between them. Per the germline V gene, CDR1 is SGHRS and CDR2 is YFSETQ. In nucleotides, the CDR3 is TGCGCCAGCAGCTTGAGTGTAGGCAGGGAGGGAAAACTGTTTTTT. Protein: CASSLSVGREGKLFF. The variable domain in full, completed from reference TRBV5-1 and TRBJ1-4, reads KAGVTQTPRYLIKTRGQQVTLSCSPISGHRSVSWYQQTPGQGLQFLFEYFSETQRNKGNFPGRFSGRQFSNSRSEMNVSTLELGDSALYLCASSLSVGREGKLFFGSGTQLSVL.

This rearrangement joins TRBV9 to TRBJ1-1; the D is unclear. Germline CDR1 SGDLS, CDR2 YYNGEE. V was cut by 1 base and J by 1 base, with 5 bases left in between. The CDR3 runs 13 residues. The CDR3 DNA reads TGTGCCAGCAGCGTAACAACGAACACTGAAGCTTTCTTT. Its translation is CASSVTTNTEAFF. The entire variable domain, with the rest obtained from reference TRBV9 and TRBJ1-1, is as follows: DSGVTQTPKHLITATGQRVTLRCSPRSGDLSVYWYQQSLDQGLQFLIQYYNGEERAKGNILERFSAQQFPDLHSELNLSSLELGDSALYFCASSVTTNTEAFFGQGTRLTVV.

V and J are TRBV5-4 and TRBJ1-2; tentative D call: TRBD1 (5 bases). The V gene's germline CDR1 is SGHNT and CDR2 YYREEE (reference sequence). V was trimmed by 4 bases and J by 0 bases, leaving 13 bases between them. The CDR3 totals 15 residues. The CDR3, as DNA: TGTGCCAGCAGCACCCGGACATCCGCTAACTATGGCTACACCTTC. It codes for CASSTRTSANYGYTF.

The J gene is TRBJ2-3, the V gene TRBV5-4; TRBD2 agrees at 13 bases. This CDR3 is 17 amino acids long. J was trimmed by 6 bases and V by 3 bases; bases with no gene match: 10. The germline gives CDR1 SGHNT, CDR2 YYREEE (reference sequence). CDR3 sequence: CASSSGLAGFPRDTQYF. In DNA form, the CDR3 reads TGTGCCAGCAGCTCGGGACTAGCGGGGTTCCCGAGGGATACGCAGTATTTT.

The rearrangement uses TRBV4-1 and TRBJ1-5, with 7 bases identical to TRBD1. The J segment lost 5 bases and the V segment lost 1 base, leaving 11 bases of the junction unmatched. The germline V gene has CDR1 MGHRA and CDR2 YSYEKL. The CDR3 runs to 17 residues. Here the CDR3 reads CASSQGATGYVHQPQHF. CDR3 bases: TGCGCCAGCAGCCAAGGAGCGACAGGGTACGTTCATCAGCCCCAGCATTTT.

This clone has only a few counts. The rearrangement joins TRBV6-5 to TRBJ1-3; no definite D call. V lost 2 bases and J lost 4, with 9 bases in between. Germline CDR1 MNHEY, CDR2 SVGAGI. This CDR3 has 14 amino acids. The CDR3 reads CASSYRAGGNTIYF. CDR3 coding DNA: TGTGCCAGCAGTTACAGGGCGGGAGGAAACACCATATATTTT.

The V call is TRBV7-2, the J call TRBJ1-3; D possibly corresponds to TRBD1 (5 bases). Per the germline V gene, CDR1 is SGHTA and CDR2 is FQGNSA. V lost 5 bases to trimming and J lost 0 bases, with 11 bases between them. This CDR3 contains 15 residues. CDR3 sequence: CASSLRTPSGNTIYF. The DNA for the CDR3 is TGTGCCAGCAGCCTTCGGACACCCTCTGGAAACACCATATATTTT.